The present entry profiles one T cell receptor beta chain with its context. This clone's antigen is unknown. No much larger clone is present one base from it, and per-base qualities are unavailable. This specimen's time point label, per the study, means: about 28 days (+/-7) after the second vaccine dose. Because spike-specific TCR depth and breadth did not differ between the two schedules, AZD1222 recipients who got a second dose at roughly 4 weeks were pooled with those who got a second dose at roughly 12 weeks. Samples from vaccinated people were obtained from the UK trials COV001 and COV002, which included a single-blind randomized controlled phase 2/3 trial of AZD1222 (ChAdOx1 nCoV-19) in healthy adults. For TCRbeta chain sequencing, PBMC samples were collected from trial participants at day 0 and at day 28 after the second dose. The CDR3 regions of human TCRbeta chains were analyzed by immunosequencing. Per the authors' processing: TCRs in the repertoires were compared against a reference library of SARS-CoV-2-specific TCRs that had been generated with the MIRA antigen-specificity platform. Breadth meant the fraction of unique TCRs that were SARS-CoV-2-associated, whereas depth meant the fraction of total T cells that were SARS-CoV-2-associated. Using the MIRA data, each spike-specific TCR was mapped to the spike region that the TCR reacts to and placed in a CD4 or CD8 class. Log10-transformed breadth and depth values were compared by one-way ANOVA with Sidak's multiple comparisons tests. TCRdb's version of the immuneACCESS table is confined to in-frame rearrangements and falls short of the full clone set. An unresolved V gene accounts for under half of the shortfall where checked; the remainder is of unknown origin. D and trimming come from the DNA, and the V and J calls and clone size come from that table. Present in this sample are some 170,000 clones, about 91% of which were seen just once. The ten largest clones take up around 0.98% of the sample.

This sample was included in a study of T cell responses to AZD1222 COVID-19 vaccine (dated by TCRdb to about 2021). For the wider study: TCR sequencing covered 233 trial participants: 200 to 220 given two doses of AZD1222 and some 25 given two doses of MenACWY control vaccine. Trial participants were enrolled into age subgroups of 18-55, 56-69 and 70-plus years, which contained around 140, 26 and 57 TCR-sequenced participants, respectively.

Trimming removed 0 bases from V and 4 bases from J, leaving 9 bases between the germline ends. CDR1 and CDR2 were assigned from the germline V gene as KGHSH and LQKENI. The CDR3 covers 14 residues, taking in both the cysteine and the phenylalanine. CDR3 DNA is the only sequence kept; it has 42 bases, read in frame from the first base. What the research found in general, with its limitations: Most participants were white British and females outnumbered males, and the authors suggested that clonal diversity may have been underestimated. A significant rise in spike-specific TCR breadth and depth was observed after two AZD1222 doses relative to day 0 and relative to MenACWY recipients. Reportedly, close to half of the unique spike-specific TCRs recognized epitopes lying outside the regions that are mutated in the B.1.351 and B.1.1.7 variants. No day 14 peak-response samples were available, so repertoires were characterized only after the peak T cell response. The whole spike protein was spanned by vaccine-associated CD4 TCRs, and dominant responses were seen in regions 160-218 and 743-854. Conclusions about previously exposed vaccinees were limited because only six or seven AZD1222 recipients were SARS-CoV-2 seropositive at baseline. The 56-69-year group was small, and its depth increase did not reach significance, likely because of low power.

Recombination joined TRBV18 with TRBJ1-1; too little of a D gene remains to name it. The sequences come from peripheral blood, collected 28 days after the second AZD1222 dose. The clonotype was recovered from an adult who received the AZD1222 COVID-19 vaccine. For the CDR3, the sequence is CASSPPSGGTEAFF. The DNA reads TGTGCCAGCTCACCACCGTCAGGTGGCACTGAAGCTTTCTTT.